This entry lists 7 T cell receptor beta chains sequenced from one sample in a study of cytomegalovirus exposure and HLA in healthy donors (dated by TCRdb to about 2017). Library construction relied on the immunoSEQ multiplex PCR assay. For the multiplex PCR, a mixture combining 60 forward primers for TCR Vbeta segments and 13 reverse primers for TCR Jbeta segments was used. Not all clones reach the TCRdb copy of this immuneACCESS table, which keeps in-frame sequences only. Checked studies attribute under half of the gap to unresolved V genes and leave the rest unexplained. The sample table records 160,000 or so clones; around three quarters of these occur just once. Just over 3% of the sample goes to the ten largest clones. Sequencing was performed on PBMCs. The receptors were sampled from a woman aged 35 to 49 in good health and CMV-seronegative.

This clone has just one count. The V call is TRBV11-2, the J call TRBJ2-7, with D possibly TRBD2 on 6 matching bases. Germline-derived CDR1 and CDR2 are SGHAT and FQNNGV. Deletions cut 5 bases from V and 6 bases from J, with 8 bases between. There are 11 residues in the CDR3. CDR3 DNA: TGTGCCAGCAGCCAGGGAGGCGAGCAGTACTTC. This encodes CASSQGGEQYF.

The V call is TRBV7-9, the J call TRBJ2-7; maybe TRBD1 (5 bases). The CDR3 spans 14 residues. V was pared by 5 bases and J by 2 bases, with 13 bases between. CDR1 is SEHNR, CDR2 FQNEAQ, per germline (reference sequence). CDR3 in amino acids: CASSPPDRTYEQYF. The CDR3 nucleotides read TGTGCCAGCAGCCCCCCCGACAGAACCTACGAGCAGTACTTC.

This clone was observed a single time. CDR3 sequence: CASSLGVWNTEAFF. The CDR3 DNA sequence: TGCGCCAGCAGCTTAGGGGTATGGAACACTGAAGCTTTCTTT. The chain links TRBV5-1 to TRBJ1-1, with D perhaps TRBD1 (5 bases). Germline V CDR1 and CDR2: SGHRS, YFSETQ. The CDR3 is made up of 14 amino acids. The V end was cut by 2 bases, the J end by 1 base, with 9 bases between.

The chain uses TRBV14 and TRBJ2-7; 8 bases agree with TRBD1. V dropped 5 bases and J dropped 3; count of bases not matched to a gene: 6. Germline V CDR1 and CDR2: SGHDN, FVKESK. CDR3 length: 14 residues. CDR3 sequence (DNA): TGTGCCAGCAGCAACCGGGACAGGTACTACGAGCAGTACTTC. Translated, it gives CASSNRDRYYEQYF.

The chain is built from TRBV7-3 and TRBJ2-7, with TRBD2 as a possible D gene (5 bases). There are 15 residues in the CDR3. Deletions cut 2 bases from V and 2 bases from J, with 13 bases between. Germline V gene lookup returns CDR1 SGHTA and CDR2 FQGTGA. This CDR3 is CASSLQPGYTYEQYF. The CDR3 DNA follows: TGTGCCAGCAGCTTACAACCGGGATATACCTACGAGCAGTACTTC.

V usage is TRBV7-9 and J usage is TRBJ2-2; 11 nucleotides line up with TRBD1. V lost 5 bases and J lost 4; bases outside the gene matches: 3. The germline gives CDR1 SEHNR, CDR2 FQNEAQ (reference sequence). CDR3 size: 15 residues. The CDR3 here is CASSKGQGATGELFF. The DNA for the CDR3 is TGTGCCAGCAGCAAAGGACAGGGGGCCACCGGGGAGCTGTTTTTT.

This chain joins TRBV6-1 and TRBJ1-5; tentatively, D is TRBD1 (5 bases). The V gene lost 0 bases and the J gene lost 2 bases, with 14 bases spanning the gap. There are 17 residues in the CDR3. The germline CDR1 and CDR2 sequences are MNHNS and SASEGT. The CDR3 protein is CASSEALVGGGNQPQHF. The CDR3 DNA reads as TGTGCCAGCAGTGAAGCGTTGGTAGGAGGGGGCAATCAGCCCCAGCATTTT.